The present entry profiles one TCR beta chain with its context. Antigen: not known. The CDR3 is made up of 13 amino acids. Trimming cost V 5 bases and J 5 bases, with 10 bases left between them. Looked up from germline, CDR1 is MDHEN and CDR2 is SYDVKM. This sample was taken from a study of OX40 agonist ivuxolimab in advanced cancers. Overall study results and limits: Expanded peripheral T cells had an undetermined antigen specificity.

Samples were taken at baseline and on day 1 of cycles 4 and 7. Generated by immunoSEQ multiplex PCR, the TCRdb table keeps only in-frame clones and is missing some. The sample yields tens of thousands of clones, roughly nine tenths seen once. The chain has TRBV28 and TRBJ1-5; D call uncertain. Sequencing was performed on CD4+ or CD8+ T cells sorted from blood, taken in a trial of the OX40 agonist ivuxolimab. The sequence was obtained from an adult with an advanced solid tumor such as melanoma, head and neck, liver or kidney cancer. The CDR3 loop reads CASSTLGDQPQHF. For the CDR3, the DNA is TGTGCCAGCAGTACCCTTGGGGATCAGCCCCAGCATTTT. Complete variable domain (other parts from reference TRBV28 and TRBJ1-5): DVKVTQSSRYLVKRTGEKVFLECVQDMDHENMFWYRQDPGLGLRLIYFSYDVKMKEKGDIPEGYSVSREKKERFSLILESASTNQTSMYLCASSTLGDQPQHFGDGTRLSIL.